A single sample gave rise to the 16 T cell receptor beta chains below, sequenced in a study of beta chain features in type 1 diabetes. cDNA synthesis used the whole RNA isolate, giving expressed TCRB sequences. The assay was immunoSEQ multiplex PCR, and TCRdb's table has in-frame clones only and misses some. The table lists some 330,000 clones, roughly 9.6% of them singletons. The sequenced material came from naive CD4+ T cells from blood. The source of these receptors is a woman in her 30s in good health.

This clone has more than one count but fewer than ten. This chain links TRBV13 with TRBJ2-3, with 13 positions matching TRBD2. V lost 0 bases, J lost 4 bases, and 4 bases stayed unmatched. Germline V CDR1 and CDR2: PRHDT, FYEKMQ (reference sequence). The CDR3 has 17 amino acids. The CDR3: CASSLGVGLAGADTQYF. CDR3 in DNA: TGTGCCAGCAGCTTAGGCGTAGGACTAGCGGGAGCAGATACGCAGTATTTT.

The chain is built from TRBV23-1 and TRBJ1-1; D unclear. TRBV23-1 is given ORF status, its function remaining uncertain. Trimming removed 0 bases at V and 1 base at J, with 9 bases between. The length of the CDR3 is 15 residues. This chain's CDR3 is CASSQSWHRNTEAFF. In DNA, the CDR3 is TGCGCCAGCAGTCAATCATGGCACCGGAACACTGAAGCTTTCTTT.

The chain recombines TRBV7-2 with TRBJ2-7; D may be TRBD1 (6 bases). There are 15 residues in the CDR3. V was trimmed by 6 bases and J by 5 bases, leaving 20 bases between them. Germline V gene data show CDR1 as SGHTA and CDR2 as FQGNSA. CDR3 nucleotide sequence: TGTGCCAGCAGGGCCGGGACAAACGCGGTCCACGAGCAGTACTTC. This translates into CASRAGTNAVHEQYF.

This clone was seen only once. The CDR3 ends on some other residue instead of the conserved phenylalanine or tryptophan, so this is likely a read error. The chain recombines TRBV19 with TRBJ1-1, with D hard to call. This CDR3 region has 13 residues. Trimming took 4 bases from V and 3 from J, leaving 9 bases between them. In germline, CDR1 is LNHDA, CDR2 SQIVND (reference sequence). CDR3 coding DNA: TGTGCCAGTAGTACCAACTTGGACACTGAAGCTTTCTCT. Translation gives CASSTNLDTEAFS.

This clone was detected only a few times. J is TRBJ2-1 and V is TRBV7-2; 7 nucleotides agree with TRBD2. This CDR3 has 14 residues. The J segment lost 9 bases and the V segment lost 1 base, leaving 6 bases of the junction unmatched. The germline gives CDR1 SGHTA, CDR2 FQGNSA. The CDR3 reads CASSLGTSRTEQFF. The CDR3 DNA reads TGTGCCAGCAGCTTAGGGACTAGTCGGACTGAGCAGTTCTTC.

As concerns this clone: Distinct nucleotide sequences in the sample also encode this CDR3. The chain is built from TRBV7-2 and TRBJ2-7; 10 bases are a match to TRBD2. The CDR3 is 15 residues long. Germline CDR1 is SGHTA and CDR2 is FQGNSA. J gave up 0 bases and V 1 base, and 0 bases lay outside the gene matches. The DNA of the CDR3 is TGTGCCAGCAGCTTAGGGACTAGCGGCTCCTACGAGCAGTACTTC. It encodes CASSLGTSGSYEQYF.

This clone was recorded a few times. The rearrangement uses TRBV4-3 and TRBJ2-2; 14 positions match TRBD2. CDR1 is LGHNA and CDR2 is YSLEER in the germline V gene. J was trimmed by 4 bases and V by 1 base; bases with no gene match: 5. The length of the CDR3 is 18 residues. The CDR3 DNA sequence: TGCGCCAGCAGCCAAGCCCCTGGACTAGCGGGAGGCACCGGGGAGCTGTTTTTT. Its protein is CASSQAPGLAGGTGELFF.

This clone was seen a handful of times. The chain has TRBV25-1 and TRBJ2-5; D is undetermined. V gave up 3 bases and J gave up 1 base, with 12 bases separating them. The CDR3 loop spans 15 amino acids. The germline V gene has CDR1 MGHDK and CDR2 SYGVNS. The CDR3 coding sequence is TGTGCCAGCAGTGATTTGTCAGCGCTCCAAGAGACCCAGTACTTC. Its protein product is CASSDLSALQETQYF.

This clone was observed a few times. The chain is built from TRBV19 and TRBJ2-2; D is unclear. Per germline, CDR1 LNHDA and CDR2 SQIVND (reference sequence). The CDR3 has 15 amino acids. Between the trimmed V and J ends, which lost 6 bases and 0 bases, there was a span of 11 bases. The CDR3 DNA reads as TGTGCCAGTAGCCGCCCGCCGGCGAACACCGGGGAGCTGTTTTTT. Translating gives CASSRPPANTGELFF.

The chain's CDR3 is CASSLGIGRGSEQYF. CDR3 nucleotide sequence: TGTGCCAGCAGCTTAGGTATCGGTCGGGGTTCCGAGCAGTACTTC. J is TRBJ2-7 and V is TRBV7-2; weak D call: TRBD2 (5 bases). Germline assignment: CDR1 SGHTA and CDR2 FQGNSA. CDR3 size: 15 residues. Trimming cost V 1 base and J 6 bases, with 16 bases left between them. The variable domain in full, with the rest retrieved from reference TRBV7-2 and TRBJ2-7, is GAGVSQSPSNKVTEKGKDVELRCDPISGHTALYWYRQSLGQGLEFLIYFQGNSAPDKSGLPSDRFSAERTGGSVSTLTIQRTQQEDSAVYLCASSLGIGRGSEQYFGPGTRLTVT.

This clone was counted a few times. V is TRBV28 and J is TRBJ2-1; D call uncertain. Trimming removed 1 base at V and 5 bases at J, with 15 bases between. Germline CDR1 is MDHEN and CDR2 is SYDVKM. The CDR3 spans 16 residues. The CDR3 sequence: CASSLYGVGPHNEQFF. CDR3 bases: TGTGCCAGCAGTTTATACGGTGTTGGGCCGCACAATGAGCAGTTCTTC.

The rearrangement joins TRBV19 to TRBJ2-2; 8 nucleotides align to TRBD1. The germline V gene has CDR1 LNHDA and CDR2 SQIVND (reference sequence). With V trimmed by 6 bases and J by 6 bases, 9 bases remained unmatched. This CDR3 is built from 15 residues. The CDR3: CASRRTGYRSGELFF. In nucleotides, the CDR3 is TGTGCCAGTAGACGGACAGGGTATAGGTCCGGGGAGCTGTTTTTT.

The rearrangement joins TRBV9 to TRBJ1-3; D unresolved. The germline CDR1 and CDR2 sequences are SGDLS and YYNGEE. The CDR3 spans 14 residues. Trimming took 0 bases from V and 7 from J, leaving 11 bases between them. CDR3 protein: CASSVGPSGNTIYF. CDR3 bases: TGTGCCAGCAGCGTAGGACCTTCGGGTAACACCATATATTTT. The entire variable domain, with the rest obtained from reference TRBV9 and TRBJ1-3, is as follows: DSGVTQTPKHLITATGQRVTLRCSPRSGDLSVYWYQQSLDQGLQFLIQYYNGEERAKGNILERFSAQQFPDLHSELNLSSLELGDSALYFCASSVGPSGNTIYFGEGSWLTVV.

The chain carries TRBV7-2 and TRBJ2-3; 11 nucleotides match TRBD2. CDR3 length: 17 amino acids. Unmatched junction bases numbered 9, after V lost 5 bases and J lost 2 bases. In germline, CDR1 is SGHTA, CDR2 FQGNSA. CDR3 nucleotides: TGTGCCAGCAGCCGGGGACTAGCGGCACTTGACACAGATACGCAGTATTTT. Encoded protein: CASSRGLAALDTDTQYF.

V gene TRBV7-9 combines with J gene TRBJ1-2; 12 bases agree with TRBD1. The CDR3 covers 17 residues. The ends lost 5 bases at V and 2 bases at J; junction bases unmatched: 9. The germline V gene encodes CDR1 SEHNR and CDR2 FQNEAQ (reference sequence). CDR3 nucleotides: TGTGCCAGCAGCACCCGGGACAGGGGGCGTCGAAACTATGGCTACACCTTC. The encoded protein is CASSTRDRGRRNYGYTF.

This clone was observed a few times. The chain employs TRBV6-6 and TRBJ2-3, with 8 bases lining up with TRBD1. CDR3 length equals 15 residues. The germline V gene encodes CDR1 MNHNY and CDR2 SVGAGI (reference sequence). Trimming removed 5 bases from V and 6 bases from J; junction bases left unmatched: 10. The CDR3 DNA reads as TGTGCCAGCAGTACCCTCCCCGGGACAGGCGATACGCAGTATTTT. Protein sequence: CASSTLPGTGDTQYF.